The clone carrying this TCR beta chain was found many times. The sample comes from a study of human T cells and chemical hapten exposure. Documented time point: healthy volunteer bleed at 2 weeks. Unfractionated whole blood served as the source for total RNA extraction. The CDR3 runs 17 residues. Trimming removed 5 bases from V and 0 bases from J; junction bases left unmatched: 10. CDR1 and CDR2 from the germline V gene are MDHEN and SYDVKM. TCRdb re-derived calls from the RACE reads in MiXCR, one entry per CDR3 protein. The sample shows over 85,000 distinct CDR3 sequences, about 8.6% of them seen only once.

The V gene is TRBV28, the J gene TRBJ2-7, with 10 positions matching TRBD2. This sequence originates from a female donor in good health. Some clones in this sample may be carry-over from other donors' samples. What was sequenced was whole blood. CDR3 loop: CASSTASGSAISYEQYF. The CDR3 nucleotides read TGTGCCAGCAGTACGGCTAGCGGGAGCGCTATCTCCTACGAGCAGTACTTC.